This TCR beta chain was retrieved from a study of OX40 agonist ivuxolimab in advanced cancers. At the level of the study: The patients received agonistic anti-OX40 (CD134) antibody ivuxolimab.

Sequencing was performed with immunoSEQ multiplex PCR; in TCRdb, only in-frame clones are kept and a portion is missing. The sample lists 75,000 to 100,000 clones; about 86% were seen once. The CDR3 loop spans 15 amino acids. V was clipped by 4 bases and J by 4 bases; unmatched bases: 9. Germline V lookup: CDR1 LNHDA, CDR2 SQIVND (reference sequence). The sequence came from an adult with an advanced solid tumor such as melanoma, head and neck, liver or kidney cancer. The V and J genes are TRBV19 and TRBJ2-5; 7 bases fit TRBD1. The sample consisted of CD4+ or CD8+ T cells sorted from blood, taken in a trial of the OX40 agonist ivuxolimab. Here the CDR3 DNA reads TGTGCCAGTAGTAGCCTGACAGGGTTTCGAGAGACCCAGTACTTC. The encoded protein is CASSSLTGFRETQYF.